One sample yielded the 17 T cell receptor beta chains listed below, sequenced in a study of early T cells in non-severe SARS-CoV-2 infection. TCRdb reanalysed the 5' RACE reads using MiXCR and keeps one entry per CDR3 protein. The sample lists tens of thousands of distinct CDR3 sequences; approximately 7% were seen once. Sequencing was carried out using whole blood. The receptor set was obtained from an adult who was a healthcare worker with PCR-confirmed SARS-CoV-2 infection or an uninfected control (not recorded which).

This clonotype was seen more than once but under ten times. The CDR3 loop reads CASSVQGARADTQYF. CDR3 in DNA: TGTGCCAGCAGTGTCCAGGGGGCTAGGGCAGATACGCAGTATTTT. The chain employs TRBV6-5 and TRBJ2-3, with 8 bases fitting TRBD1. Germline V CDR1 and CDR2: MNHEY, SVGAGI. This CDR3 is 15 amino acids long. The V gene end was trimmed by 5 bases and the J gene end by 4 bases; junction bases not matched to a gene: 8.

This clonotype was counted many times. The gene calls are TRBV7-2 and TRBJ1-1; D is perhaps TRBD1 (5 bases). V lost 5 bases to trimming and J lost 1 base, with 8 bases between them. The CDR3 is 13 residues long. CDR1 is SGHTA and CDR2 is FQGNSA in the germline V gene. CDR3 in amino acids: CASSADRNTEAFF. The CDR3 DNA reads TGTGCCAGCAGCGCCGACAGGAACACTGAAGCTTTCTTT.

The CDR3 protein is CSARDAGQGVLHEQYF. CDR3 DNA sequence: TGCAGTGCTAGAGATGCCGGCCAGGGCGTGCTCCACGAGCAGTACTTC. This chain links TRBV20-1 with TRBJ2-7, with D possibly TRBD1 on 5 matching bases. Germline V lookup: CDR1 DFQATT, CDR2 SNEGSKA (reference sequence). The CDR3 is made up of 16 amino acids. The V gene lost 0 bases and the J gene lost 5 bases, with 20 bases spanning the gap.

This clonotype was seen many times. The chain has TRBV10-3 and TRBJ1-1; 9 nucleotides match TRBD1. The ends lost 3 bases at V and 2 bases at J; junction bases unmatched: 4. CDR1 ENHRY and CDR2 SYGVKD come from the germline V gene. The CDR3 has 15 residues. The CDR3 DNA follows: TGTGCCATCAGTGATCCGGGACAGGGTAACACTGAAGCTTTCTTT. Amino acids: CAISDPGQGNTEAFF.

This clonotype was seen ten or more times. V and J are TRBV20-1 and TRBJ2-1; no reliable D call. Germline V gene sequence: CDR1 DFQATT, CDR2 SNEGSKA (reference sequence). The CDR3 contains 11 residues. V lost 1 base and J 4 bases, leaving 2 bases between the germline ends. Here the CDR3 DNA reads TGCAGTGCTAGAGGATACAATGAGCAGTTCTTC. As protein: CSARGYNEQFF.

The CDR3 is CASSYSGTSGNTIYF. The CDR3 coding sequence is TGTGCCAGCAGTTACTCTGGGACCTCTGGAAACACCATATATTTT. The gene calls are TRBV6-5 and TRBJ1-3, with D tentatively TRBD1 (5 bases). The V end lost 0 bases, the J end lost 0 bases, and 6 bases lay between the germline ends. The CDR3 covers 15 residues. CDR1 MNHEY and CDR2 SVGAGI come from the germline V gene.

The chain links TRBV5-6 to TRBJ2-3, with TRBD1 matching 9 bases. The CDR3 extends over 14 amino acids. The junction had 5 bases not matched to a gene; V was cut back by 3 bases and J by 6 bases. Germline lookup yields CDR1 SGHDT and CDR2 YYEEEE. CDR3 coding DNA: TGTGCCAGCAGCTGGGGGACAGGGTTGGATACGCAGTATTTT. It encodes CASSWGTGLDTQYF.

This clonotype was counted at least ten times. The V call is TRBV10-3, the J call TRBJ2-1; D remains unclear. With 0 bases removed from V and 6 bases from J, the gap between germline ends came to 9 bases. The length of the CDR3 is 14 residues. Germline loops: CDR1 ENHRY, CDR2 SYGVKD. The CDR3 is CAISESRLGNEQFF. CDR3 DNA sequence: TGTGCCATCAGTGAGTCTAGACTGGGCAATGAGCAGTTCTTC.

The rearrangement joins TRBV10-2 to TRBJ2-1; 14 bases are a match to TRBD2. CDR1 WSHSY and CDR2 SAAADI come from the germline V gene. V lost 7 bases, J lost 6 bases, and 5 bases stayed unmatched. The CDR3 runs 15 residues. For the CDR3, the DNA is TGCGCCAGCACTAAGGGACTAGCGGGAGTCAATGAGCAGTTCTTC. Protein sequence: CASTKGLAGVNEQFF.

This clonotype was observed many times. The gene calls are TRBV5-1 and TRBJ2-7; 8 nucleotides match TRBD1. CDR1 and CDR2 (germline): SGHRS, YFSETQ. V lost 2 bases and J lost 4; bases outside the gene matches: 2. The CDR3 totals 13 residues. CDR3 residues: CASSFRQGYEQYF. CDR3 nucleotide sequence: TGCGCCAGCAGCTTTCGACAGGGGTACGAGCAGTACTTC. The complete variable domain, with remaining parts taken from reference TRBV5-1 and TRBJ2-7, reads KAGVTQTPRYLIKTRGQQVTLSCSPISGHRSVSWYQQTPGQGLQFLFEYFSETQRNKGNFPGRFSGRQFSNSRSEMNVSTLELGDSALYLCASSFRQGYEQYFGPGTRLTVT.

This clonotype occurred many times. The V call is TRBV12-3 or TRBV12-4, the J call TRBJ1-4; TRBD1 might be the D (6 bases). V lost 6 bases and J lost 1, with 12 bases in between. This CDR3 region has 15 residues. The CDR3 region has the DNA TGTGCCAGCAGCCCCGGGACAAGAACTAATGAAAAACTGTTTTTT. It encodes CASSPGTRTNEKLFF.

The sample holds many counts of this clonotype. V and J are TRBV20-1 and TRBJ2-5; a weak D match, TRBD2 (6 bases). V lost 6 bases and J lost 2, with 16 bases in between. CDR3 length equals 14 residues. CDR1 DFQATT and CDR2 SNEGSKA come from the germline V gene (reference sequence). The CDR3 is CSARGSGSQETQYF. The CDR3 DNA is TGCAGTGCCCGAGGTAGCGGTAGTCAAGAGACCCAGTACTTC.

There are many counts of this clonotype. The V and J genes are TRBV7-9 and TRBJ2-2; TRBD1 is a possible D gene (6 bases). V lost 3 bases, J lost 3 bases, and 17 bases lay in between. Germline V gives CDR1 SEHNR, CDR2 FQNEAQ (reference sequence). This CDR3 comprises 17 residues. The CDR3: CASSLPFWDTDTGELFF. CDR3 coding DNA: TGTGCCAGCAGCTTGCCTTTTTGGGACACAGACACCGGGGAGCTGTTTTTT.

This clonotype showed up many times. The rearrangement links TRBV6-2 or TRBV6-3 to TRBJ2-2; TRBD2 matches 8 bases. This CDR3 has 16 residues. V lost 5 bases, J lost 5 bases, and 10 bases stayed unmatched. Germline V gene data show CDR1 as MNHEY and CDR2 as SVGEGT. CDR3 protein: CASSPLAGGSTGELFF. The CDR3 nucleotides are TGTGCCAGCAGTCCCCTTGCGGGGGGTAGTACCGGGGAGCTGTTTTTT.

The sample holds many counts of this clonotype. The gene calls are TRBV7-6 and TRBJ2-1; no reliable D call. The CDR3 length is 13 residues. The germline V gene encodes CDR1 SGHVS and CDR2 FNYEAQ. V dropped 5 bases and J dropped 9 bases, with 14 bases sitting between them. CDR3 nucleotides: TGTGCCAGCAGCCCAATCCTCATAGGTGAGCAGTTCTTC. Its protein product is CASSPILIGEQFF.

There are many counts of this clonotype. This chain's CDR3 is CSAPEPGIYGYTF. The CDR3 region has the DNA TGCAGTGCCCCTGAGCCAGGAATTTATGGCTACACCTTC. This chain connects TRBV20-1 to TRBJ1-2; D not certain. The CDR3 has 13 residues. With 6 bases removed from V and 5 bases from J, the gap between germline ends came to 16 bases. Looked up from germline, CDR1 is DFQATT and CDR2 is SNEGSKA (reference sequence).

V is TRBV4-3 and J is TRBJ1-2; D is undetermined. Germline V lookup: CDR1 LGHNA, CDR2 YSLEER. This CDR3 contains 15 residues. The V end was cut by 4 bases, the J end by 3 bases, with 15 bases between. This CDR3 is CASSRTVLQDYGYTF. CDR3 nucleotides: TGCGCCAGCAGCCGCACGGTCCTTCAGGACTATGGCTACACCTTC.